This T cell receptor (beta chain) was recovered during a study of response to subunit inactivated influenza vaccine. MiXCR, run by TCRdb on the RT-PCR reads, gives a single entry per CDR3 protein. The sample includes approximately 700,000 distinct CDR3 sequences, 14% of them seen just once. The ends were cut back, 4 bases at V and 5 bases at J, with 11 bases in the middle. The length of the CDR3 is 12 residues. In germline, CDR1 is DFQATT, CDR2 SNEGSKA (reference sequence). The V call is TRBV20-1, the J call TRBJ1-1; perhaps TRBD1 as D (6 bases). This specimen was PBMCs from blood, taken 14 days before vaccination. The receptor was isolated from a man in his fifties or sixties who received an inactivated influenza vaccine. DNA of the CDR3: TGCAGTGCTACAGGGGCGAGGACTGAAGCTTTCTTT. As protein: CSATGARTEAFF.